Following are 31 T cell receptor beta chains from one sample sequenced in a study of blood T cell repertoires in COVID-19. Method: immunoSEQ multiplex PCR; TCRdb's copy keeps in-frame clones and lacks some. The sample shows about 320,000 clones, approximately 85% of them seen only once. Material for sequencing was peripheral blood. These receptors were obtained from a human donor in a cohort sampled during active COVID-19.

This CDR3 reads CASSPGTGNYGYTF. The CDR3 coding sequence is TGCGCCAGCAGCCCCGGGACAGGGAACTATGGCTACACCTTC. The rearrangement uses TRBV5-1 and TRBJ1-2, with 9 bases that match TRBD1. Germline V gives CDR1 SGHRS, CDR2 YFSETQ. The CDR3 is made up of 14 amino acids. V shed 4 bases, J shed 2 bases, and the junction held 3 bases outside the gene matches.

The chain recombines TRBV6-5 with TRBJ1-6; D possibly corresponds to TRBD1 (6 bases). This CDR3 is built from 15 residues. The germline V and J ends were trimmed by 4 bases and 5 bases, with 12 bases remaining between them. CDR1 and CDR2 from the germline V gene are MNHEY and SVGAGI. The CDR3 spells CASSFGQLDNSPLHF. The DNA for the CDR3 is TGTGCCAGCAGTTTTGGACAGCTCGATAATTCACCCCTCCACTTT.

This clone was seen at least ten times. This chain links TRBV2 with TRBJ1-1, with D perhaps TRBD1 (5 bases). The CDR3 spans 13 residues. V was clipped by 7 bases and J by 8 bases, with 17 bases between them. Germline V gene sequence: CDR1 SNHLY, CDR2 FYNNEI. The chain's CDR3 is CASNSEGKSEAFF. CDR3 coding DNA: TGTGCCAGCAACTCGGAGGGGAAATCCGAAGCTTTCTTT.

V gene TRBV29-1 combines with J gene TRBJ2-5; maybe TRBD1 (6 bases). The CDR3 runs to 17 residues. Germline-derived CDR1 and CDR2 are SQVTM and ANQGSEA. V lost 0 bases, J lost 2 bases, and 19 bases lay in between. The CDR3 sequence: CSVEDPFVGAKQETQYF. The CDR3 bases are TGCAGCGTTGAAGACCCATTTGTGGGGGCGAAACAAGAGACCCAGTACTTC. Using reference TRBV29-1 and TRBJ2-5 for the parts outside the CDR3, the full variable domain is SAVISQKPSRDICQRGTSLTIQCQVDSQVTMMFWYRQQPGQSLTLIATANQGSEATYESGFVIDKFPISRPNLTFSTLTVSNMSPEDSSIYLCSVEDPFVGAKQETQYFGPGTRLLVL.

This sequence joins TRBV28 and TRBJ2-5, with a possible D match to TRBD2 (6 bases). Germline values: CDR1 MDHEN, CDR2 SYDVKM. Trimming took off 7 bases at V and 0 bases at J, with 18 bases between the two ends. The CDR3 is 16 amino acids. CDR3 residues: CASTSEKSGDQETQYF. Written as DNA, the CDR3 is TGTGCCAGCACCTCCGAAAAGTCGGGGGACCAAGAGACCCAGTACTTC.

The chain recombines TRBV5-6 with TRBJ2-1; D is uncertain. V was cut by 1 base and J by 12 bases, with 11 bases left in between. Germline CDR1 and CDR2: SGHDT and YYEEEE. The CDR3 is 12 residues long. The CDR3 DNA is TGTGCCAGCAGCTTGCCTAGGTTGGGGCAGTTCTTC. The encoded protein is CASSLPRLGQFF.

The CDR3 DNA is TGCGCCAGCAGCTCCACAGCAGGGGAGCTGTTTTTT. Protein sequence: CASSSTAGELFF. The chain links TRBV5-1 to TRBJ2-2; the D is unclear. The V gene's germline CDR1 is SGHRS and CDR2 YFSETQ. V was cut by 3 bases and J by 8 bases, with 8 bases left in between. CDR3 length: 12 amino acids.

The chain recombines TRBV19 with TRBJ1-2; a possible D gene is TRBD1 (5 bases). This CDR3 is built from 14 residues. V lost 6 bases and J lost 4, with 15 bases in between. Germline CDR1 LNHDA, CDR2 SQIVND (reference sequence). The CDR3 spells CASRGLTEIYGYTF. CDR3 DNA: TGTGCCAGTAGGGGGCTTACAGAGATCTATGGCTACACCTTC.

This clone was counted a few times. V and J are TRBV5-1 and TRBJ1-3; D is uncertain. V lost 6 bases to trimming and J lost 8 bases, with 15 bases between them. Germline V lookup: CDR1 SGHRS, CDR2 YFSETQ. This CDR3 has 13 amino acids. The CDR3 loop reads CASNGVQEDTIYF. The CDR3 DNA sequence: TGCGCCAGCAACGGGGTTCAGGAGGACACCATATATTTT. The full variable domain, its missing parts supplied by reference TRBV5-1 and TRBJ1-3, is KAGVTQTPRYLIKTRGQQVTLSCSPISGHRSVSWYQQTPGQGLQFLFEYFSETQRNKGNFPGRFSGRQFSNSRSEMNVSTLELGDSALYLCASNGVQEDTIYFGEGSWLTVV.

The chain couples TRBV18 to TRBJ1-2; no definite D call. CDR3 size: 14 residues. V lost 6 bases and J 5 bases, leaving 16 bases between the germline ends. Germline CDR1 and CDR2: KGHSH and LQKENI. The CDR3 region has the DNA TGTGCCAGCTCCCCTTCGGAGTCCCCTTATGGCTACACCTTC. Its protein is CASSPSESPYGYTF.

The rearrangement links TRBV3-1 (or the pseudogene TRBV3-2) to TRBJ2-7, with 7 bases that match TRBD1. The CDR3 has 15 amino acids. The germline V gene has CDR1 LGHDT and CDR2 YNNKEL (reference sequence). The trim removed 1 base at V and 1 base at J, leaving 4 bases unmatched. The chain's CDR3 is CASSQGEGQSYEQYF. For the CDR3, the DNA is TGTGCCAGCAGCCAAGGAGAGGGACAGTCCTACGAGCAGTACTTC.

This chain links TRBV7-9 with TRBJ1-4; D unresolved. The germline V gene has CDR1 SEHNR and CDR2 FQNEAQ (reference sequence). The CDR3 has 15 amino acids. V lost 1 base and J 0 bases, leaving 6 bases between the germline ends. For the CDR3, the DNA is TGTGCCAGCAGCTTAGACCAGGCAACTAATGAAAAACTGTTTTTT. Protein: CASSLDQATNEKLFF.

This clone was recorded at least ten times. The chain combines TRBV7-3 with TRBJ2-3; TRBD2 agrees at 10 bases. V lost 6 bases and J lost 4; bases outside the gene matches: 4. Germline V CDR1 and CDR2: SGHTA, FQGTGA. CDR3 length: 14 residues. The CDR3: CASRQLAGSDTQYF. The CDR3 nucleotides read TGTGCCAGCAGACAACTAGCGGGGTCAGATACGCAGTATTTT.

V gene TRBV6-5 combines with J gene TRBJ1-3, with D hard to call. CDR1 and CDR2 (germline): MNHEY, SVGAGI. V lost 0 bases to trimming and J lost 4 bases, with 10 bases between them. This CDR3 is built from 15 residues. The CDR3 nucleotides are TGTGCCAGCAGTTACTCCCTCAAGCCAGGAAACACCATATATTTT. Translated: CASSYSLKPGNTIYF.

This chain links TRBV7-9 with TRBJ1-1; TRBD1 might be the D (6 bases). Germline V gene data show CDR1 as SEHNR and CDR2 as FQNEAQ (reference sequence). With 5 bases removed from V and 5 bases from J, the gap between germline ends came to 12 bases. The CDR3 length is 13 residues. The CDR3 region has the DNA TGTGCCAGCAGCGCCCTCCAGGGGACTGAAGCTTTCTTT. This sequence encodes CASSALQGTEAFF.

V usage is TRBV5-4 and J usage is TRBJ2-1; 7 bases agree with TRBD2. CDR1 is SGHNT, CDR2 YYREEE, per germline (reference sequence). V shed 4 bases and J 11 bases; nucleotides not matched to a gene: 12. This CDR3 is 14 amino acids long. CDR3 region: CASSANSGTEKQFF. In DNA form, the CDR3 reads TGTGCCAGCAGCGCAAACAGCGGGACCGAGAAGCAGTTCTTC.

CDR3 in amino acids: CASATEPQEKLFF. The CDR3, as DNA: TGTGCCAGCGCTACGGAGCCACAAGAAAAACTGTTTTTT. The chain uses TRBV5-8 and TRBJ1-4; D is ambiguous. The CDR3 covers 13 residues. Germline V CDR1 and CDR2: SGHTS, YDEGEE. Trimming shortened V by 7 bases and J by 8 bases, and 15 bases separated the two germline ends. Full variable domain (rest looked up from reference TRBV5-8 and TRBJ1-4): EAGVTQSPTHLIKTRGQQATLRCSPISGHTSVYWYQQALGLGLQFLLWYDEGEERNRGNFPPRFSGRQFPNYSSELNVNALELEDSALYLCASATEPQEKLFFGSGTQLSVL.

The rearrangement links TRBV21-1 to TRBJ2-5; TRBD2 was called by the table and not checked on the DNA. TRBV21-1 is assigned pseudogene status. The length of the CDR3 is 19 residues. The CDR3 loop is CASSTGLAGGPYFQETQYF. The CDR3 DNA reads TGTGCCAGCAGCACGGGACTAGCGGGGGGTCCATACTTCCAAGAGACCCAGTACTTC.

This sequence joins TRBV6-1 and TRBJ2-7; D possibly corresponds to TRBD2 (6 bases). Germline loops: CDR1 MNHNS, CDR2 SASEGT. Trimming took 3 bases from V and 2 from J, leaving 8 bases between them. The CDR3 covers 13 residues. This CDR3 reads CASSDRRAYEQYF. DNA for the CDR3: TGTGCCAGCAGTGATAGGAGGGCCTACGAGCAGTACTTC.

The V gene is TRBV24-1, the J gene TRBJ2-7; D perhaps matches TRBD2 (5 bases). This CDR3 comprises 14 residues. V was pared by 4 bases and J by 6 bases, with 15 bases between. Germline CDR1 is KGHDR and CDR2 is SFDVKD. CDR3 amino acids: CATSDFSRRVEQYF. The DNA for the CDR3 is TGTGCCACCAGTGACTTCTCCCGGCGGGTCGAGCAGTACTTC.

The rearrangement links TRBV7-2 to TRBJ1-5; D is possibly TRBD1 (5 bases). The germline V and J ends were trimmed by 1 base and 5 bases, with 9 bases remaining between them. The CDR3 spans 14 residues. Germline V gene lookup returns CDR1 SGHTA and CDR2 FQGNSA. CDR3 nucleotides: TGTGCCAGCAGCTTAGGACAGTTCCATCAGCCCCAGCATTTT. Amino acids: CASSLGQFHQPQHF.

V usage is TRBV7-3 and J usage is TRBJ1-1; D possibly corresponds to TRBD1 (6 bases). CDR1 SGHTA and CDR2 FQGTGA come from the germline V gene. V was shortened by 0 bases and J by 0 bases, with 14 bases between the two germline ends. This CDR3 region has 17 residues. CDR3 residues: CASSLTGTRVMNTEAFF. CDR3 in DNA: TGTGCCAGCAGCTTAACGGGGACAAGAGTCATGAACACTGAAGCTTTCTTT. The full variable domain, its missing parts supplied by reference TRBV7-3 and TRBJ1-1, is GAGVSQTPSNKVTEKGKYVELRCDPISGHTALYWYRQSLGQGPEFLIYFQGTGAADDSGLPNDRFFAVRPEGSVSTLKIQRTERGDSAVYLCASSLTGTRVMNTEAFFGQGTRLTVV.

The chain recombines TRBV19 with TRBJ1-1; 8 positions agree with TRBD1. Germline V lookup: CDR1 LNHDA, CDR2 SQIVND (reference sequence). V lost 5 bases to trimming and J lost 10 bases; unmatched junction nucleotides: 3. CDR3 length equals 11 residues. CDR3 sequence: CASSYDRGAFF. The CDR3 region has the DNA TGTGCCAGTAGTTACGACAGGGGAGCTTTCTTT.

The V call is TRBV18, the J call TRBJ1-1; 7 nucleotides agree with TRBD1. V dropped 4 bases and J dropped 4; count of bases not matched to a gene: 6. CDR3 length equals 14 residues. Germline CDR1 and CDR2: KGHSH and LQKENI. The CDR3 loop is CASSRQGWSTEAFF. CDR3 nucleotides: TGTGCCAGCTCACGACAGGGTTGGTCCACTGAAGCTTTCTTT.

As for this clone: This specimen includes other DNA sequences encoding the same CDR3. The chain links TRBV12-3 or TRBV12-4 to TRBJ2-7, with D tentatively TRBD1 (6 bases). The CDR3 sequence is 12 residues long. V was trimmed by 5 bases and J by 5 bases, leaving 10 bases between them. The CDR3 is CASSLRGDEQYF. The DNA of the CDR3 is TGTGCCAGCAGTCTCAGGGGTGACGAGCAGTACTTC.

The chain carries TRBV11-2 and TRBJ1-1; no clear D gene. V was shortened by 0 bases and J by 11 bases, with 13 bases between the two germline ends. Germline CDR1 reads SGHAT; CDR2 reads FQNNGV. The CDR3 spans 13 residues. In DNA, the CDR3 is TGTGCCAGCAGCTTAGATCGACCGGGTCGTGCTTTCTTT. Residues: CASSLDRPGRAFF.

The chain recombines TRBV10-3 with TRBJ1-1; 9 bases line up with TRBD1. Germline V gives CDR1 ENHRY, CDR2 SYGVKD. The CDR3 runs to 15 residues. Unmatched junction bases numbered 6, after V lost 4 bases and J lost 3 bases. CDR3 sequence: CAISGLQGAYTEAFF. CDR3 DNA: TGTGCCATCAGTGGATTACAGGGGGCCTACACTGAAGCTTTCTTT.

The chain has TRBV6-1 and TRBJ1-6; D not certain. The CDR3 has 15 residues. The V gene lost 8 bases and the J gene lost 8 bases, with 19 bases spanning the gap. CDR1 is MNHNS and CDR2 is SASEGT in the germline V gene. The CDR3 here is CASRGSVFLDSPLHF. The CDR3 DNA is TGTGCCAGCCGAGGGTCGGTGTTTCTGGATTCACCCCTCCACTTT.

The chain joins TRBV24-1 to TRBJ2-5; 9 bases match TRBD1. CDR3 length: 14 residues. Germline V CDR1 and CDR2: KGHDR, SFDVKD. With V trimmed by 4 bases and J by 4 bases, 3 bases remained unmatched. Written as DNA, the CDR3 is TGTGCCACCAGTGAACCGACAGGGGGAGAGACCCAGTACTTC. This translates into CATSEPTGGETQYF.

The chain combines TRBV24-1 with TRBJ2-7; 7 nucleotides line up with TRBD2. This CDR3 region has 13 residues. Germline lookup yields CDR1 KGHDR and CDR2 SFDVKD. V trimming: 5 bases; J trimming: 2 bases; junction bases outside the gene matches: 2. The CDR3 is CATSGRGTYEQYF. CDR3 coding DNA: TGTGCCACCAGTGGGCGGGGGACCTACGAGCAGTACTTC.

This sequence joins TRBV4-1 and TRBJ2-7, with 10 bases lining up with TRBD1. The CDR3 is 16 residues long. Germline V gene lookup returns CDR1 MGHRA and CDR2 YSYEKL. Trimming at V came to 6 bases and at J to 4 bases, leaving 12 bases not matched to a gene. The CDR3 region has the DNA TGCGCCAGCAGGCAGAAATCGGGACAGGGGCTATACGAGCAGTACTTC. Encoded protein: CASRQKSGQGLYEQYF.